These 25 T cell receptor beta chains originate from one sample sequenced in a study of shared clonotypes between healthy human individuals. The repertoire was sequenced with immunoSEQ multiplex PCR; TCRdb's copy has only in-frame clones and lacks some. The sample lists about 490,000 clones, around three quarters seen once, with 12% in the top ten. The material sequenced was PBMCs. The origin of the receptors is a woman aged 40 to 55 in good health. Some clones in this sample may be carry-over from other donors' samples.

This clone has only a few counts. This rearrangement joins TRBV29-1 to TRBJ1-1; 7 bases fit TRBD1. V trimming: 2 bases; J trimming: 10 bases; junction bases outside the gene matches: 7. The CDR3 covers 12 residues. From germline, CDR1 is SQVTM and CDR2 ANQGSEA. The CDR3 DNA reads as TGCAGCGTTGAACTGGGACAGCCTACAGCTTTCTTT. It codes for CSVELGQPTAFF.

A note on this clone: In the same sample, other DNA sequences code for this CDR3. The gene calls are TRBV18 and TRBJ1-5, with 8 bases fitting TRBD1. The germline gives CDR1 KGHSH, CDR2 LQKENI. With 5 bases clipped from V and 2 bases from J, the junction kept 2 bases outside the gene matches. The CDR3 is made up of 14 amino acids. The CDR3: CASSAGQGNQPQHF. The CDR3 DNA reads TGTGCCAGCTCAGCGGGACAGGGCAATCAGCCCCAGCATTTT. Full variable domain (rest looked up from reference TRBV18 and TRBJ1-5): NAGVMQNPRHLVRRRGQEARLRCSPMKGHSHVYWYRQLPEEGLKFMVYLQKENIIDESGMPKERFSAEFPKEGPSILRIQQVVRGDSAAYFCASSAGQGNQPQHFGDGTRLSIL.

The genes are TRBV27 and TRBJ1-4, with 9 bases aligning to TRBD1. With 2 bases clipped from V and 6 bases from J, the junction kept 4 bases outside the gene matches. CDR3 length: 15 amino acids. The germline V gene has CDR1 MNHEY and CDR2 SMNVEV (reference sequence). The CDR3 sequence: CASSLTGGFHEKLFF. The CDR3 coding sequence is TGTGCCAGCAGTTTAACAGGGGGCTTTCATGAAAAACTGTTTTTT.

CDR3 region: CASSAGGSSTDTQYF. For the CDR3, the DNA is TGTGCCAGCAGCGCTGGTGGGTCGAGTACAGATACGCAGTATTTT. The J gene is TRBJ2-3, the V gene TRBV9; the D is unclear. CDR3 length equals 15 residues. V lost 3 bases, J lost 3 bases, and 14 bases lay in between. Germline lookup yields CDR1 SGDLS and CDR2 YYNGEE.

V and J are TRBV18 and TRBJ1-1; D gene ambiguous. Trimming pared 3 bases from V and 1 base from J, leaving 12 bases between. CDR1 is KGHSH, CDR2 LQKENI, per germline. CDR3 length equals 15 residues. CDR3 sequence: CASSPRPQRNTEAFF. CDR3 bases: TGTGCCAGCTCACCTCGGCCACAGCGGAACACTGAAGCTTTCTTT.

About this clone: A read error is possible here, since a much larger clone lies one base away. Other DNA sequences from this sample encode an identical CDR3 as well. The rearrangement joins TRBV18 to TRBJ2-3; a possible D gene is TRBD1 (6 bases). The V gene's germline CDR1 is KGHSH and CDR2 LQKENI. Trimming stripped 6 bases from V and 0 bases from J, with 10 bases between. This CDR3 region has 14 residues. DNA for the CDR3: TGTGCCAGCTCGCCAGGGGCTAGCACAGATACGCAGTATTTT. Its protein is CASSPGASTDTQYF.

This chain connects TRBV27 to TRBJ2-7; 7 bases map to TRBD2. Germline CDR1 reads MNHEY; CDR2 reads SMNVEV (reference sequence). This CDR3 spans 15 amino acids. Losses at the gene ends were 8 bases for V and 0 bases for J; bases not matched to a gene: 10. The CDR3 reads CASYPAGVPSYEQYF. The CDR3 DNA sequence: TGTGCCAGCTACCCTGCGGGAGTCCCCTCCTACGAGCAGTACTTC.

The chain uses TRBV30 and TRBJ1-6; possibly TRBD1 for D (5 bases). The CDR3 extends over 13 amino acids. V was cut by 8 bases and J by 0 bases, with 8 bases left in between. Germline V lookup: CDR1 GTSNPN, CDR2 SVGIG (reference sequence). The CDR3 sequence: CARGDSYNSPLHF. CDR3 nucleotides: TGTGCCCGGGGGGACTCCTATAATTCACCCCTCCACTTT.

To note about this clone: Given a far larger clone just one base away, this is likely a sequencing read error. The same CDR3 arises from other DNA sequences in this sample as well. The V and J genes are TRBV9 and TRBJ2-7; 10 positions match TRBD2. V lost 4 bases and J lost 2; bases outside the gene matches: 6. This CDR3 is 15 amino acids long. Germline loops: CDR1 SGDLS, CDR2 YYNGEE. The CDR3 protein is CASSFGLAEPYEQYF. CDR3 sequence (DNA): TGTGCCAGCAGCTTCGGACTAGCGGAGCCCTACGAGCAGTACTTC.

The chain couples TRBV7-2 to TRBJ2-3, with D unclear. The CDR3 sequence is 13 residues long. CDR1 is SGHTA and CDR2 is FQGNSA in the germline V gene. V was trimmed by 6 bases and J by 2 bases, leaving 9 bases between them. The CDR3 protein is CASSWAITDTQYF. In DNA form, the CDR3 reads TGTGCCAGCAGTTGGGCCATCACAGATACGCAGTATTTT.

Worth noting for this clone: The identical CDR3 is also encoded by other nucleotide sequences in the sample. The chain recombines TRBV7-9 with TRBJ1-5, with D unresolved. This CDR3 has 12 amino acids. V was trimmed by 2 bases and J by 4 bases, leaving 3 bases between them. The germline V gene has CDR1 SEHNR and CDR2 FQNEAQ (reference sequence). The DNA for the CDR3 is TGTGCCAGCAGCTTATCAAATCAGCCCCAGCATTTT. It yields the protein CASSLSNQPQHF.

This rearrangement joins TRBV2 to TRBJ2-2; 7 bases fit TRBD1. The CDR3 is 15 amino acids. The germline CDR1 and CDR2 sequences are SNHLY and FYNNEI. V dropped 7 bases and J dropped 2; count of bases not matched to a gene: 7. CDR3 DNA: TGTGCCAGCACACCCCGGACAGGAAACACCGGGGAGCTGTTTTTT. This translates into CASTPRTGNTGELFF.

The rearrangement links TRBV28 to TRBJ1-1; 10 bases fit TRBD1. Germline CDR1 and CDR2: MDHEN and SYDVKM. This CDR3 contains 16 residues. The V segment lost 5 bases and the J segment 7 bases; nucleotides outside the gene matches: 13. CDR3 protein: CASSRQGARTFREAFF. The CDR3 DNA reads as TGTGCCAGCAGTCGACAGGGGGCGCGGACATTCCGTGAAGCTTTCTTT.

The rearrangement uses TRBV4-2 and TRBJ1-2; D uncertain. Germline lookup yields CDR1 LGHNA and CDR2 YNFKEQ. V was shortened by 0 bases and J by 7 bases, with 12 bases between the two germline ends. The CDR3 sequence is 14 residues long. CDR3 nucleotide sequence: TGTGCCAGCAGCCAAGAACAGCCCCGCCGTGGCTACACCTTC. It codes for CASSQEQPRRGYTF.

In this sample, this clone turned up once. A much bigger clone sits one base away, suggesting this may be a read error. The chain joins TRBV27 to TRBJ1-5, with TRBD1 identical over 7 bases. This CDR3 is built from 13 residues. CDR1 and CDR2 from the germline V gene are MNHEY and SMNVEV (reference sequence). The CDR3 sequence is CASSFWGGQHQHF. CDR3 in DNA: TGTGCCAGCAGTTTTTGGGGGGGACAGCACCAGCATTTT.

Note on this clone: This sample includes further DNA sequences coding for the same CDR3. This chain connects TRBV2 to TRBJ2-2; 7 positions match TRBD1. Germline loops: CDR1 SNHLY, CDR2 FYNNEI. The CDR3 loop spans 14 amino acids. V was clipped by 8 bases and J by 3 bases; unmatched bases: 6. The CDR3 bases are TGTGCCAGCGATAGGGGGCGCGACACCGGGGAGCTGTTTTTT. The encoded protein is CASDRGRDTGELFF.

The V gene is TRBV2, the J gene TRBJ2-3; 7 bases are a match to TRBD2. After removal of 11 bases from V and 2 bases from J, the junction contained 13 bases not matched to a gene. Per germline, CDR1 SNHLY and CDR2 FYNNEI. CDR3 length: 15 amino acids. CDR3 in DNA: TGTGCCGGATCCCTGGGCGGGAGTTTCACAGATACGCAGTATTTT. Its translation is CAGSLGGSFTDTQYF. Looking up the rest from reference TRBV2 and TRBJ2-3 gives the full variable domain: EPEVTQTPSHQVTQMGQEVILRCVPISNHLYFYWYRQILGQKVEFLVSFYNNEISEKSEIFDDQFSVERPDGSNFTLKIRSTKLEDSAMYFCAGSLGGSFTDTQYFGPGTRLTVL.

This clone was observed many times. CDR3 protein: CASSRDSRGVGGANVLTF. CDR3 in DNA: TGCGCCAGCAGCAGGGACAGTCGGGGCGTTGGTGGGGCCAACGTCCTGACTTTC. J is TRBJ2-6 and V is TRBV5-1, with 7 bases aligning to TRBD1. The germline gives CDR1 SGHRS, CDR2 YFSETQ. The ends lost 4 bases at V and 3 bases at J; junction bases unmatched: 13. The CDR3 totals 18 residues. Looking up the rest from reference TRBV5-1 and TRBJ2-6 gives the full variable domain: KAGVTQTPRYLIKTRGQQVTLSCSPISGHRSVSWYQQTPGQGLQFLFEYFSETQRNKGNFPGRFSGRQFSNSRSEMNVSTLELGDSALYLCASSRDSRGVGGANVLTFGAGSRLTVL.

The V and J genes are TRBV29-1 and TRBJ1-1, with a tentative D call TRBD1 (6 bases). The CDR3 length is 15 residues. Germline CDR1 is SQVTM and CDR2 is ANQGSEA. In DNA, the CDR3 is TGCGGCGCCACCGGGGGCGGGGCTCTGAACACTGAAGCTTTCTTT. It translates to CGATGGGALNTEAFF.

In DNA, the CDR3 is TGTGCCAGCAGCACGTACCGCGGCCCGGAGACCCAGTACTTC. Amino acid sequence: CASSTYRGPETQYF. The V call is TRBV7-9, the J call TRBJ2-5, with D hard to call. Germline CDR1 reads SEHNR; CDR2 reads FQNEAQ (reference sequence). V lost 5 bases, J lost 5 bases, and 15 bases lay in between. The CDR3 length is 14 residues. Supplemented by reference TRBV7-9 and TRBJ2-5, the full variable domain reads DTGVSQNPRHKITKRGQNVTFRCDPISEHNRLYWYRQTLGQGPEFLTYFQNEAQLEKSRLLSDRFSAERPKGSFSTLEIQRTEQGDSAMYLCASSTYRGPETQYFGPGTRLLVL.

J is TRBJ2-1 and V is TRBV6-6; 8 bases match TRBD1. The ends lost 0 bases at V and 11 bases at J; junction bases unmatched: 6. CDR3 length equals 14 residues. Looked up from germline, CDR1 is MNHNY and CDR2 is SVGAGI (reference sequence). CDR3 loop: CASSYSGGQEKQFF. The CDR3 region has the DNA TGTGCCAGCAGTTACTCGGGGGGACAGGAGAAGCAGTTCTTC.

The CDR3, as DNA: TGTGCCAGCAGTTACGGGGACAGGTGGGTCGAGCAGTACTTC. Its protein is CASSYGDRWVEQYF. The chain recombines TRBV6-5 with TRBJ2-7; 8 bases map to TRBD1. J gave up 6 bases and V 2 bases, and 6 bases lay outside the gene matches. The germline CDR1 and CDR2 sequences are MNHEY and SVGAGI. CDR3 size: 14 residues.

This chain joins TRBV6-1 and TRBJ2-5; TRBD2 matches 13 bases. The junction had 7 bases not matched to a gene; V was cut back by 2 bases and J by 4 bases. CDR3 length: 17 amino acids. CDR1 and CDR2 (germline): MNHNS, SASEGT. The CDR3 region is CASSEPGLAGSGETQYF. The CDR3 nucleotides are TGTGCCAGCAGTGAACCGGGACTAGCGGGATCGGGAGAGACCCAGTACTTC.

This clone was found a few times. The gene calls are TRBV18 and TRBJ1-1; TRBD1 might be the D (6 bases). The CDR3 extends over 14 amino acids. V lost 5 bases and J 0 bases, leaving 10 bases between the germline ends. CDR1 is KGHSH and CDR2 is LQKENI in the germline V gene. In DNA, the CDR3 is TGTGCCAGCTCAAGGGACACTTTGAACACTGAAGCTTTCTTT. As protein: CASSRDTLNTEAFF.

The V call is TRBV4-1, the J call TRBJ1-3; no definite D call. Per the germline V gene, CDR1 is MGHRA and CDR2 is YSYEKL. This CDR3 has 13 residues. Trimming stripped 2 bases from V and 9 bases from J, with 11 bases between. CDR3 bases: TGCGCCAGCAGCCAATGGGGTCTCGGCACCATATATTTT. Translating gives CASSQWGLGTIYF.